The 22 T cell receptor beta chains reported below all come from one sample, sequenced in a study of CD4 T cells in relation to SARS-CoV-2 and coronaviruses. Profiling relied on immunoSEQ multiplex PCR, and the TCRdb table lists in-frame clones only, not all of them. The sample shows 9,500 to 13,000 clones, more than 75% of them seen only once. Sequenced input: naive CD4+ T cells from PBMCs. Indicated subset: naive CD4+ T cells isolated by negative enrichment. The source is an adult with COVID-19.

The J gene is TRBJ1-1, the V gene TRBV7-3; D is undetermined. CDR3 length: 13 residues. V lost 3 bases and J lost 0, with 5 bases in between. Germline lookup yields CDR1 SGHTA and CDR2 FQGTGA. CDR3 residues: CASSFGLNTEAFF. The CDR3 nucleotides read TGTGCCAGCAGCTTTGGTTTGAACACTGAAGCTTTCTTT. Full variable domain (outside the CDR3, taken from reference TRBV7-3 and TRBJ1-1): GAGVSQTPSNKVTEKGKYVELRCDPISGHTALYWYRQSLGQGPEFLIYFQGTGAADDSGLPNDRFFAVRPEGSVSTLKIQRTERGDSAVYLCASSFGLNTEAFFGQGTRLTVV.

This sequence joins TRBV2 and TRBJ1-4; D is ambiguous. This CDR3 has 13 amino acids. V lost 7 bases, J lost 0 bases, and 6 bases lay in between. CDR1 SNHLY and CDR2 FYNNEI come from the germline V gene. The CDR3 protein is CASIWATNEKLFF. CDR3 sequence (DNA): TGTGCCAGCATTTGGGCAACTAATGAAAAACTGTTTTTT.

This clone was seen a few times. The chain is built from TRBV18 and TRBJ1-1, with 10 bases aligning to TRBD1. Germline CDR1 KGHSH, CDR2 LQKENI. With V trimmed by 3 bases and J by 5 bases, 3 bases remained unmatched. This CDR3 region has 14 residues. The CDR3 protein is CASSPTGGETEAFF. The CDR3 DNA reads as TGTGCCAGCTCACCGACAGGGGGCGAGACTGAAGCTTTCTTT.

The chain joins TRBV7-9 to TRBJ1-1; TRBD1 matches at 9 bases. Trimming removed 7 bases from V and 2 bases from J; junction bases left unmatched: 8. This CDR3 comprises 15 residues. CDR1 is SEHNR and CDR2 is FQNEAQ in the germline V gene (reference sequence). CDR3 region: CASILQGAINTEAFF. The CDR3 DNA reads as TGTGCCAGCATTTTACAGGGGGCAATCAACACTGAAGCTTTCTTT.

This chain uses TRBV6-5 with TRBJ2-3; tentatively, D is TRBD1 or TRBD2 (5 bases each). Per germline, CDR1 MNHEY and CDR2 SVGAGI. Trimming removed 9 bases at V and 4 bases at J, with 20 bases between. This CDR3 has 15 residues. The CDR3 DNA is TGTGCCAGTAGGGTGTCCGTGGGGGTGGCAGATACGCAGTATTTT. Protein sequence: CASRVSVGVADTQYF.

This chain uses TRBV13 with TRBJ2-5; 14 bases agree with TRBD2. V was pared by 6 bases and J by 5 bases, with 5 bases of the junction left unmatched. Germline CDR1 reads PRHDT; CDR2 reads FYEKMQ (reference sequence). The CDR3 contains 15 residues. The CDR3 spells CASSRTSGGKETQYF. The DNA of the CDR3 is TGTGCCAGCAGTAGGACTAGCGGGGGGAAGGAGACCCAGTACTTC. Complete variable domain (other parts from reference TRBV13 and TRBJ2-5): AAGVIQSPRHLIKEKRETATLKCYPIPRHDTVYWYQQGPGQDPQFLISFYEKMQSDKGSIPDRFSAQQFSDYHSELNMSSLELGDSALYFCASSRTSGGKETQYFGPGTRLLVL.

The genes are TRBV5-8 and TRBJ2-7; D uncertain. The CDR3 totals 14 residues. The germline V and J ends were trimmed by 4 bases and 5 bases, with 16 bases remaining between them. Looked up from germline, CDR1 is SGHTS and CDR2 is YDEGEE. The CDR3 protein is CASSEQVLIDEQYF. Written as DNA, the CDR3 is TGTGCCAGCAGCGAACAAGTACTAATCGACGAGCAGTACTTC.

The chain uses TRBV24-1 and TRBJ2-7; no clear D. Germline V gene lookup returns CDR1 KGHDR and CDR2 SFDVKD. The CDR3 runs 15 residues. The V and J ends lost 9 bases and 6 bases respectively, with 23 bases between them. The CDR3 nucleotides read TGTGCCACCTCGTGTCTGGGTTGGCCGTTCTGCGAGCAGTACTTC. This encodes CATSCLGWPFCEQYF.

The J gene is TRBJ2-1, the V gene TRBV11-2; 7 positions agree with TRBD2. This CDR3 has 13 residues. With 4 bases clipped from V and 7 bases from J, the junction kept 4 bases outside the gene matches. The germline CDR1 and CDR2 sequences are SGHAT and FQNNGV. The CDR3 is CASSSGGTNEQFF. CDR3 DNA: TGTGCCAGCAGCTCCGGGGGGACGAATGAGCAGTTCTTC.

Here the CDR3 DNA reads TGTGCCAGCAGCCAAGATCGGCTAGCGGGACTCAACTCCTACAATGAGCAGTTCTTC. The encoded protein is CASSQDRLAGLNSYNEQFF. The chain links TRBV3-1 (or the pseudogene TRBV3-2) to TRBJ2-1; 9 nucleotides align to TRBD2. Per germline, CDR1 LGHDT and CDR2 YNNKEL (reference sequence). The CDR3 runs 19 residues. V was clipped by 0 bases and J by 0 bases; unmatched bases: 9.

The J gene is TRBJ2-7, the V gene TRBV4-1; D gene uncertain. Germline V gene sequence: CDR1 MGHRA, CDR2 YSYEKL. The ends were cut back, 1 base at V and 2 bases at J, with 12 bases in the middle. This CDR3 spans 15 amino acids. Written as DNA, the CDR3 is TGCGCCAGCAGCCAAGGAGTCGCCGCGGCCTACGAGCAGTACTTC. Translated: CASSQGVAAAYEQYF.

The chain combines TRBV29-1 with TRBJ2-3; 14 bases are shared with TRBD2. The germline V gene has CDR1 SQVTM and CDR2 ANQGSEA. With 6 bases clipped from V and 8 bases from J, the junction kept 10 bases outside the gene matches. The CDR3 sequence is 15 residues long. For the CDR3, the DNA is TGCAGCGTGACTAGCGGGGGGGAAAAGTTTGGTACGCAGTATTTT. It encodes CSVTSGGEKFGTQYF.

The chain employs TRBV7-2 and TRBJ2-7; TRBD1 agrees at 8 bases. Germline-derived CDR1 and CDR2 are SGHTA and FQGNSA. The CDR3 has 16 residues. V shed 5 bases, J shed 3 bases, and the junction held 12 bases outside the gene matches. The CDR3 DNA is TGTGCCAGCAGCCCCCTAACAGGGGGTGGAAGCTACGAGCAGTACTTC. It codes for CASSPLTGGGSYEQYF.

V is TRBV15 and J is TRBJ1-2; 7 bases agree with TRBD1. This CDR3 has 19 amino acids. Germline V CDR1 and CDR2: LNHNV, YYDKDF (reference sequence). V was clipped by 0 bases and J by 1 base; unmatched bases: 14. The CDR3 coding sequence is TGTGCCACCAGCAGAGAGGTATTCTTTTTGGGGACAGATAACTATGGCTACACCTTC. Encoded protein: CATSREVFFLGTDNYGYTF. Drawing the rest from reference TRBV15 and TRBJ1-2, the complete variable domain is DAMVIQNPRYQVTQFGKPVTLSCSQTLNHNVMYWYQQKSSQAPKLLFHYYDKDFNNEADTPDNFQSRRPNTSFCFLDIRSPGLGDTAMYLCATSREVFFLGTDNYGYTFGSGTRLTVV.

This clone came up once. This chain uses TRBV29-1 with TRBJ1-3, with 10 bases fitting TRBD1. V shed 4 bases, J shed 3 bases, and the junction held 3 bases outside the gene matches. The CDR3 has 14 amino acids. Germline V gene sequence: CDR1 SQVTM, CDR2 ANQGSEA. DNA of the CDR3: TGCAGCGTTGTGGACAGGGGGGTTGGAAACACCATATATTTT. It codes for CSVVDRGVGNTIYF.

V is TRBV30 and J is TRBJ1-1; D is perhaps TRBD1 (6 bases). The V and J ends lost 4 bases and 7 bases respectively, with 13 bases between them. The CDR3 is made up of 12 amino acids. Germline-derived CDR1 and CDR2 are GTSNPN and SVGIG (reference sequence). CDR3 DNA: TGTGCCTGGACCTCTGGGACATTTGAAGCTTTCTTT. This translates into CAWTSGTFEAFF.

The chain is built from TRBV10-2 and TRBJ1-1; D perhaps matches TRBD1 (5 bases). Trimming removed 3 bases at V and 5 bases at J, with 13 bases between. This CDR3 has 14 residues. The germline CDR1 and CDR2 sequences are WSHSY and SAAADI. Here the CDR3 reads CASSDGGGRTEAFF. CDR3 nucleotide sequence: TGCGCCAGCAGTGACGGGGGGGGGAGGACTGAAGCTTTCTTT.

V gene TRBV19 combines with J gene TRBJ2-6; D possibly matches TRBD1 or TRBD2 (5 bases each). V was shortened by 6 bases and J by 0 bases, with 18 bases between the two germline ends. The germline V gene encodes CDR1 LNHDA and CDR2 SQIVND (reference sequence). This CDR3 has 18 amino acids. The CDR3 DNA follows: TGTGCCAGTAGGAGGGGCGGCAGGGCAACCTCTGGGGCCAACGTCCTGACTTTC. As protein: CASRRGGRATSGANVLTF.

This sequence joins TRBV5-1 and TRBJ1-3; no clear D gene. Trimming removed 0 bases at V and 1 base at J, with 8 bases between. CDR3 size: 15 residues. CDR1 and CDR2 from the germline V gene are SGHRS and YFSETQ. The CDR3 nucleotides read TGCGCCAGCAGCTTGGAGGGAGGATCTGGAAACACCATATATTTT. Its translation: CASSLEGGSGNTIYF.

This rearrangement joins TRBV7-2 to TRBJ2-6, with D unresolved. CDR3 size: 17 residues. Trimming left V 5 bases short and J 0 bases short, with 14 bases between. Germline V lookup: CDR1 SGHTA, CDR2 FQGNSA. The DNA for the CDR3 is TGTGCCAGCAGCCTTATCGTCCCGTCCTCTGGGGCCAACGTCCTGACTTTC. Translated, it gives CASSLIVPSSGANVLTF.

The chain carries TRBV30 and TRBJ1-5, with a possible D match to TRBD1 (5 bases). CDR1 and CDR2 (germline): GTSNPN, SVGIG (reference sequence). V was trimmed by 3 bases and J by 3 bases, leaving 12 bases between them. The CDR3 extends over 14 amino acids. The CDR3 reads CAWSFEGINQPQHF. The DNA for the CDR3 is TGTGCCTGGAGCTTCGAGGGGATCAATCAGCCCCAGCATTTT.

This chain uses TRBV30 with TRBJ1-1, with D maybe TRBD1 (6 bases). The CDR3 spans 15 residues. V lost 5 bases to trimming and J lost 1 base, with 17 bases between them. Germline V gene lookup returns CDR1 GTSNPN and CDR2 SVGIG (reference sequence). CDR3 DNA: TGTGCCTGGGTATACCAGACAGGACCGAACACTGAAGCTTTCTTT. It is translated as CAWVYQTGPNTEAFF.